The 10 T cell receptor beta chains below all came from one sample that was sequenced in a study of shared clonotypes between healthy human individuals. The repertoire was sequenced with immunoSEQ multiplex PCR; TCRdb's copy has only in-frame clones and lacks some. Of approximately 110,000 clones listed, roughly 66% are singletons. Specimen: memory CD8+ T cells sorted from blood. Subset specified: CD45RO+ cells pooled with CCR7-negative TemRA cells. The receptors shown here come from a woman younger than 45 in good health.

The chain joins TRBV15 to TRBJ2-7; 12 positions agree with TRBD1. Germline values: CDR1 LNHNV, CDR2 YYDKDF (reference sequence). V lost 2 bases, J lost 5 bases, and 4 bases stayed unmatched. This CDR3 has 15 residues. In nucleotides, the CDR3 is TGTGCCACCAGCAGACCCGGGACAGGGGGCAACGAGCAGTACTTC. It codes for CATSRPGTGGNEQYF.

This chain links TRBV7-2 with TRBJ2-1; a weak D match, TRBD2 (6 bases). Trimming took off 2 bases at V and 5 bases at J, with 7 bases between the two ends. The CDR3 sequence is 13 residues long. The germline gives CDR1 SGHTA, CDR2 FQGNSA. This CDR3 reads CASSLQRDNEQFF. CDR3 bases: TGTGCCAGCAGCTTACAGCGGGACAATGAGCAGTTCTTC. The full variable domain, completed using reference TRBV7-2 and TRBJ2-1, is GAGVSQSPSNKVTEKGKDVELRCDPISGHTALYWYRQSLGQGLEFLIYFQGNSAPDKSGLPSDRFSAERTGGSVSTLTIQRTQQEDSAVYLCASSLQRDNEQFFGPGTRLTVL.

The rearrangement uses TRBV7-2 and TRBJ1-2; TRBD1 matches 7 bases. The junction had 10 bases not matched to a gene; V was cut back by 8 bases and J by 1 base. The germline V gene has CDR1 SGHTA and CDR2 FQGNSA. CDR3 length: 15 amino acids. The CDR3 is CASAVSGTDNYGYTF. The CDR3 DNA reads as TGTGCCAGCGCGGTATCCGGGACAGATAACTATGGCTACACCTTC.

This chain uses TRBV2 with TRBJ2-7; D may be TRBD1 or TRBD2 (5 bases each). Germline loops: CDR1 SNHLY, CDR2 FYNNEI. Trimming left V 8 bases short and J 0 bases short, with 14 bases between. The CDR3 consists of 14 residues. CDR3 region: CASVGDESSYEQYF. CDR3 nucleotide sequence: TGTGCCAGCGTCGGGGACGAGAGCTCCTACGAGCAGTACTTC.

This clone occurred a few times. The chain is built from TRBV6-5 and TRBJ1-2; TRBD1 matches 8 bases. Germline V CDR1 and CDR2: MNHEY, SVGAGI. The CDR3 runs 15 residues. V was clipped by 0 bases and J by 7 bases; unmatched bases: 7. CDR3 in amino acids: CASSYSRTGFSGYTF. DNA for the CDR3: TGTGCCAGCAGTTACTCGAGGACAGGGTTTTCTGGCTACACCTTC.

Only a few counts were recorded for this clone. J is TRBJ2-2 and V is TRBV27, with 7 bases that match TRBD2. Germline lookup yields CDR1 MNHEY and CDR2 SMNVEV (reference sequence). The CDR3 has 15 amino acids. Trimming removed 2 bases from V and 1 base from J; junction bases left unmatched: 1. CDR3 protein: CASSLTSENTGELFF. CDR3 coding DNA: TGTGCCAGCAGTTTAACTAGCGAGAACACCGGGGAGCTGTTTTTT.

This clone was counted ten times or more. CDR3 nucleotide sequence: TGTGCCAGCAGTCTGGGACAGCCTGCGACGGATGAGCAGTTCTTC. It yields the protein CASSLGQPATDEQFF. The V gene is TRBV6-5, the J gene TRBJ2-1; TRBD1 agrees at 7 bases. Trimming at V came to 5 bases and at J to 8 bases, leaving 12 bases not matched to a gene. The CDR3 sequence is 15 residues long. CDR1 and CDR2 (germline): MNHEY, SVGAGI.

The DNA for the CDR3 is TGTGCCAGCAGTTTCGTTGGTGGCTACACCTTC. As protein: CASSFVGGYTF. The genes are TRBV28 and TRBJ1-2, with D uncertain. This CDR3 comprises 11 residues. Germline CDR1 is MDHEN and CDR2 is SYDVKM. V was cut by 3 bases and J by 7 bases, with 6 bases left in between.

The rearrangement uses TRBV7-9 and TRBJ2-7; weak D call: TRBD2 (7 bases). The length of the CDR3 is 15 residues. Trimming removed 4 bases at V and 6 bases at J, with 19 bases between. Germline lookup yields CDR1 SEHNR and CDR2 FQNEAQ (reference sequence). The CDR3 nucleotides read TGTGCCAGCAGCTCCCAAGGGGGGACTATCCCCGAGCAGTACTTC. Its translation is CASSSQGGTIPEQYF.

The V call is TRBV27, the J call TRBJ2-7; 9 bases agree with TRBD1. Germline assignment: CDR1 MNHEY and CDR2 SMNVEV (reference sequence). This CDR3 is 16 amino acids long. Trimming took 3 bases from V and 6 from J; bases not matched to a gene: 12. The CDR3 here is CASSLGAGTGKGEQYF. DNA for the CDR3: TGTGCCAGCAGTTTGGGTGCCGGGACAGGGAAAGGCGAGCAGTACTTC.